This paragraph covers one TCR beta chain sequence. The entry originates in a study of control samples from healthy donors and cancer patients. This CDR3 has 18 amino acids. Germline CDR1 reads SGHDT; CDR2 reads YYEEEE. Trimming removed 1 base at V and 2 bases at J, with 21 bases between. Method: immunoSEQ multiplex PCR; TCRdb's copy keeps in-frame clones and lacks some. Of around 30,000 clones in the sample, roughly 92% were seen once. V is TRBV5-6 and J is TRBJ1-2; no clear D. The TCR comes from a man aged 40-49 years with colorectal cancer. The sequenced sample consisted of PBMCs. This chain's CDR3 is CASSLWGLRTTGNYGYTF. As DNA, the CDR3 is TGTGCCAGCAGCTTGTGGGGTTTGAGGACGACGGGGAACTATGGCTACACCTTC.